This T cell receptor (beta chain) was found in a study of regulatory T cells in long-lasting Graves disease. The authors built TCR beta libraries using iRepertoire HTBI primers and Arm-PCR of CDR3 regions. TCRdb reprocessed the multiplex PCR reads via MiXCR and lists one record per CDR3 protein. The table has over 200,000 distinct CDR3 sequences, around a sixth seen once. Germline V gene sequence: CDR1 SNHLY, CDR2 FYNNEI. V was trimmed by 6 bases and J by 6 bases, leaving 12 bases between them. There are 14 residues in the CDR3. Time point described: newly diagnosed GD, antithyroid drugs for less than 3 months. PBMC RNA was the source of the TCR library. This clonotype was recorded at least ten times. Another study also made use of these data, one on T cells in Graves' hyperthyroidism and ophthalmopathy. According to that study: When ophthalmopathy did not progress within 18 months, Graves' hyperthyroidism was considered stable. Expanded thyroid clonotypes (above 0.001) were mostly also found in blood.

This TCR came from a woman aged 30 to 39 with Graves disease. V usage is TRBV2 and J usage is TRBJ1-6, with no clear D. Source: peripheral blood mononuclear cells (PBMCs), taken at new diagnosis, from a patient treated with antithyroid drugs. The CDR3, as DNA: TGTGCCAGCAGCTCCCAAGAGGGTAATTCACCCCTCCACTTT. Translation gives CASSSQEGNSPLHF.